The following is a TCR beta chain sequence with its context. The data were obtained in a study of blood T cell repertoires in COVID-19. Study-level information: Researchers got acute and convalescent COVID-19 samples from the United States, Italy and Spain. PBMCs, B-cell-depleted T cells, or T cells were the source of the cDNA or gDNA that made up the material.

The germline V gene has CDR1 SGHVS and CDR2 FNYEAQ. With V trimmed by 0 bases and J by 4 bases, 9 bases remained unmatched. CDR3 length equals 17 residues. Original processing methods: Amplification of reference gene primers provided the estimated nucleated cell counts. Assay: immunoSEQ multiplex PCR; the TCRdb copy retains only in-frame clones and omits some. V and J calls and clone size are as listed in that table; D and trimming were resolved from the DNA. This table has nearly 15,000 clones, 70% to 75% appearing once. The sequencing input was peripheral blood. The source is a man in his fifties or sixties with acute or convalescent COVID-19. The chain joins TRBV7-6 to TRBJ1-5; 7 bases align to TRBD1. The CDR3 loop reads CASSLAIGGGENQPQHF. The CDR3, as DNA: TGTGCCAGCAGCTTAGCGATCGGAGGGGGCGAAAATCAGCCCCAGCATTTT.